The subject of this entry is one T cell receptor beta chain. The CDR3 runs 13 residues. Germline CDR1 is MNHNS and CDR2 is SASEGT. Between the trimmed V and J ends, which lost 3 bases and 4 bases, there was a span of 8 bases. This specimen belongs to a study of OX40 agonist ivuxolimab in advanced cancers. About the research overall: The patients received agonistic anti-OX40 (CD134) antibody ivuxolimab.

This table comes from immunoSEQ multiplex PCR, and its TCRdb copy is limited to in-frame clones, with some not included. Here the sample spans around 100,000 clones, 89% being singletons. The rearrangement uses TRBV6-1 and TRBJ2-3; the D gene is possibly TRBD2 (6 bases). The sequence came from an adult with an advanced solid tumor such as melanoma, head and neck, liver or kidney cancer. Specimen: CD4+ or CD8+ T cells sorted from blood, collected in a trial of the OX40 agonist ivuxolimab. The CDR3 reads CASSDTGADTQYF. The CDR3 nucleotides read TGTGCCAGCAGTGACACGGGGGCAGATACGCAGTATTTT.